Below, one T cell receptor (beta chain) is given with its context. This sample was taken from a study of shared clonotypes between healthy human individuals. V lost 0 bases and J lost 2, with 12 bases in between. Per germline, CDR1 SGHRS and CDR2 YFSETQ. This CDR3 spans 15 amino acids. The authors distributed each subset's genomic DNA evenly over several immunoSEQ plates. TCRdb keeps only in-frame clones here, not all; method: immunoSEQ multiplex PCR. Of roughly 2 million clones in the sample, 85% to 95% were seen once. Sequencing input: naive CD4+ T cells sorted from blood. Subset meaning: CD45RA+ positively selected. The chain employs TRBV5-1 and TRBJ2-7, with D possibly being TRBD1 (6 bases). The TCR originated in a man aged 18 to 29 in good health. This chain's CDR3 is CASSLEQGSTYEQYF. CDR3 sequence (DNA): TGCGCCAGCAGCTTGGAACAGGGATCGACCTACGAGCAGTACTTC.